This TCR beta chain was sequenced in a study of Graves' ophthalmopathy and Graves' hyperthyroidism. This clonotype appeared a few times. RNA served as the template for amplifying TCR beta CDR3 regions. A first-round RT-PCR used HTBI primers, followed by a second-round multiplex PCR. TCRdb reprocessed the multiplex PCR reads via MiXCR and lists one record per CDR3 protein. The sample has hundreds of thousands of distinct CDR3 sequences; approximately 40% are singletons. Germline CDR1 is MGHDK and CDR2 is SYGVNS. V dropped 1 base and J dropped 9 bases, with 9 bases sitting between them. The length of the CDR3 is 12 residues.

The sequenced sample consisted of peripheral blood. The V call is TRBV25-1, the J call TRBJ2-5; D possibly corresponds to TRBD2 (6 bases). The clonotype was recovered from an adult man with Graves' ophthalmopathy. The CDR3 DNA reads TGTGCCAGCAGTGAATCGGGGGTTCCCCAGTACTTC. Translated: CASSESGVPQYF.